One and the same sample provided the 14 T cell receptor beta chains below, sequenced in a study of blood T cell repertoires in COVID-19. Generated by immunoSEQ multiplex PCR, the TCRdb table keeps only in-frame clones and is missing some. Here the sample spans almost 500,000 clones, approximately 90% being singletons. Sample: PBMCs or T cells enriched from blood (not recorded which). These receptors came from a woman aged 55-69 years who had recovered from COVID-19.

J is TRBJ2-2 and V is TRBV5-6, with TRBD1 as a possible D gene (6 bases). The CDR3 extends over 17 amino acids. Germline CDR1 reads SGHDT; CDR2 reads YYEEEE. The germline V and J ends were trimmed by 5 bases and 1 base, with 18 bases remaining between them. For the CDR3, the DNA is TGTGCCAGCAGGGACTCCGAACAGGGTTGGAACACCGGGGAGCTGTTTTTT. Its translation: CASRDSEQGWNTGELFF.

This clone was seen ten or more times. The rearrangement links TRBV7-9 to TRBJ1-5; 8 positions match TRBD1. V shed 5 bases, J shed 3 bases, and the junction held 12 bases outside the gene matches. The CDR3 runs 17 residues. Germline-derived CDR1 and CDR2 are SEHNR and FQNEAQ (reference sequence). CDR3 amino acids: CASSPIGTGPLNQPQHF. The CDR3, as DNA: TGTGCCAGCAGCCCGATAGGGACAGGACCGCTCAATCAGCCCCAGCATTTT.

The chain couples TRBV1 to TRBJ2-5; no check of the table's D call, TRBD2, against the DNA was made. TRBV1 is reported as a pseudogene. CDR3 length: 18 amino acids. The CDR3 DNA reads TGCACCAGCAGCCAAGGGCGGCTAGCGGGGGGGCCGGAAGAGACCCAGTACTTC. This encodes CTSSQGRLAGGPEETQYF.

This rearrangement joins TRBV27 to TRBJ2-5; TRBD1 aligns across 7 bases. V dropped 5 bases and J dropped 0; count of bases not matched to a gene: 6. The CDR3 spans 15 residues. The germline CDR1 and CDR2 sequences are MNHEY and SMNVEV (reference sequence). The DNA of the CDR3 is TGTGCCAGCAGTCCTACCAGGGGGAACCAAGAGACCCAGTACTTC. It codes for CASSPTRGNQETQYF.

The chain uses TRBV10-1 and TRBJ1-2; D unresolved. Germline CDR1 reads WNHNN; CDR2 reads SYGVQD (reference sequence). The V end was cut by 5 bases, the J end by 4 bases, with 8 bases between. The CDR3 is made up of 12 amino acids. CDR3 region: CASSNSGYGYTF. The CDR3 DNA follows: TGCGCCAGCAGTAACAGTGGCTATGGCTACACCTTC.

CDR3 in DNA: TGTGCCAGCAGCTTGGAGTCGTGGAGCTATGGCTACACCTTC. It specifies CASSLESWSYGYTF. The chain couples TRBV5-5 to TRBJ1-2; D unclear. Germline values: CDR1 SGHKS, CDR2 YYEKEE (reference sequence). The CDR3 runs 14 residues. Trimming cost V 0 bases and J 4 bases, with 10 bases left between them.

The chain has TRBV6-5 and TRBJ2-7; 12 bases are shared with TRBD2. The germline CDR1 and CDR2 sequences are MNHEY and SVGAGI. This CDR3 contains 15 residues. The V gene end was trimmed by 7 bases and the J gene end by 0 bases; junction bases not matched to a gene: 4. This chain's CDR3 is CASTRTSGDSYEQYF. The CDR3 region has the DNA TGTGCCAGCACTAGGACTAGCGGGGACTCCTACGAGCAGTACTTC.

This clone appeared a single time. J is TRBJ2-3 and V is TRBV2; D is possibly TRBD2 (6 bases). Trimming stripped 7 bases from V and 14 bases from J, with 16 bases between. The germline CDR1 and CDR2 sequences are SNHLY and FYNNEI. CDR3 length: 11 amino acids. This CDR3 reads CASTLGGRGYF. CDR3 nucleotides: TGTGCCAGCACCCTGGGGGGAAGGGGGTATTTT. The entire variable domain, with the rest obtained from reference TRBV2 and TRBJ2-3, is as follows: EPEVTQTPSHQVTQMGQEVILRCVPISNHLYFYWYRQILGQKVEFLVSFYNNEISEKSEIFDDQFSVERPDGSNFTLKIRSTKLEDSAMYFCASTLGGRGYFGPGTRLTVL.

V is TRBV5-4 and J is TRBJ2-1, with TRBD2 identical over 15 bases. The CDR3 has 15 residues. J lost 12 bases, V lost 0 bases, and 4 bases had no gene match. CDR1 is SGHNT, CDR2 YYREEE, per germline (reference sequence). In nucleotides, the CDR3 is TGTGCCAGCAGCTTGGGGACTAGCGGGGGGGCCGGGCAGTTCTTC. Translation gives CASSLGTSGGAGQFF.

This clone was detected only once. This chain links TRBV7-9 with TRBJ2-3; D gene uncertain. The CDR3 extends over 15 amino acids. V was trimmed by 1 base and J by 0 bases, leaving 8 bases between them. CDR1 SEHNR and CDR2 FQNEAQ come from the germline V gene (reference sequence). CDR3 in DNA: TGTGCCAGCAGCTTAGAACAGCCGAGCACAGATACGCAGTATTTT. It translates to CASSLEQPSTDTQYF.

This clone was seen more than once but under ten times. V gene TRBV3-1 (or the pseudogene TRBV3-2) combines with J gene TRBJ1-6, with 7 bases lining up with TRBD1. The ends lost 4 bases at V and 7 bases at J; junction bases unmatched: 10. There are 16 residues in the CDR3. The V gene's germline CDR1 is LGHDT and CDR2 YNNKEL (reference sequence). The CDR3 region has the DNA TGTGCCAGCAGCCCCCCCTACAGGGGTGACAATTCACCCCTCCACTTT. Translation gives CASSPPYRGDNSPLHF.

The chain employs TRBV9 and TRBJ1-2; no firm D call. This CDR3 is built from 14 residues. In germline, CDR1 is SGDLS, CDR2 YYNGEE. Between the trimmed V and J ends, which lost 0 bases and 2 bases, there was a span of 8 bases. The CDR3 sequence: CASSVEGGNYGYTF. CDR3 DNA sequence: TGTGCCAGCAGCGTAGAGGGAGGCAACTATGGCTACACCTTC.

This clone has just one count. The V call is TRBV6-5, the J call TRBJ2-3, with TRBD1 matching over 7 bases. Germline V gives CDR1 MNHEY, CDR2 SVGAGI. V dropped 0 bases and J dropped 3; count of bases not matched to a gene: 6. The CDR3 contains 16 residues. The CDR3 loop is CASSYSGQARTDTQYF. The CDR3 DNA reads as TGTGCCAGCAGTTACTCTGGACAGGCGCGTACAGATACGCAGTATTTT.

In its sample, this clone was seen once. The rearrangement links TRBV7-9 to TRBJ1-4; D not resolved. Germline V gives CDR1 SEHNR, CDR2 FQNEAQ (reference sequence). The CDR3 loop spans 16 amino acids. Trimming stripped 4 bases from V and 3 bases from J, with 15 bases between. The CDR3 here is CASSSQGGIANEKLFF. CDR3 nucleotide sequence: TGTGCCAGCAGCTCTCAAGGAGGGATAGCTAATGAAAAACTGTTTTTT.